This is a list of T cell receptor beta chains from one sample in a study of cytomegalovirus exposure and HLA in healthy donors. TCRdb's copy holds only in-frame clones and misses some; the assay was immunoSEQ multiplex PCR. The sample lists over 40,000 clones, roughly 90% occurring once. Sequences were obtained from PBMCs. These receptors were taken from a middle-aged woman in good health and CMV-seropositive. Each CDR3 is given without its conserved first and last residue.

j_call | v_call | cdr3_length | cdr3_aa
TRBJ2-7 | TRBV7-6 | 9 | ASSFPPEQY
TRBJ2-7 | TRBV27 | 12 | ASSLTGHPYEQY
TRBJ1-5 | TRBV7-8 | 13 | ASSLEQGTSGPQH
TRBJ2-1 | TRBV7-3 | 16 | ASSLRASGRGPYNEQF
TRBJ2-7 | TRBV7-2 | 10 | ASSLPQVEQY
TRBJ2-1 | TRBV7-9 | 13 | ASSLGTSSYNEQF
TRBJ2-2 | TRBV19 | 15 | ASSIRAKRDTSGELF
TRBJ1-3 | TRBV28 | 14 | ASTVTGQSAGNTIY
TRBJ2-7 | TRBV15 | 13 | ATSRGLMVSYEQY
TRBJ1-2 | TRBV5-6 | 12 | ASSRGDRESGYT
TRBJ2-2 | TRBV2 | 11 | ASSEARLGELF
TRBJ2-1 | TRBV29-1 | 13 | SVYGLSISYNEQF
TRBJ1-2 | TRBV19 | 11 | ASSPQGLGGYT
TRBJ2-7 | TRBV2 | 10 | ASQAPGGEQY
TRBJ1-5 | TRBV5-6 | 13 | ASSRGSAGNQPQH
TRBJ1-1 | TRBV10-3 | 13 | AISGGTVLNTEAF
TRBJ2-7 | TRBV6-5 | 11 | ASSELGINEQY
TRBJ2-2 | TRBV29-1 | 11 | SVATSPPGELF
TRBJ1-1 | TRBV28 | 12 | ASSSPAGGTEAF
TRBJ1-1 | TRBV5-1 | 13 | ASSYRTGLDTEAF
TRBJ1-6 | TRBV6-5 | 10 | ASSYTGSPLH
TRBJ2-2 | TRBV5-6 | 12 | ASRQGPNTGELF
TRBJ1-4 | TRBV19 | 11 | ASRPVGGEKLF
TRBJ2-5 | TRBV28 | 12 | ASSTRTGVATQY
TRBJ1-3 | TRBV7-2 | 15 | ASSLYGGTGFGNTIY
TRBJ2-3 | TRBV9 | 13 | ASSVVTGGLDTQY